The 11 T cell receptor beta chains given below trace back to one sample, sequenced in a study of T cells in Graves' hyperthyroidism and ophthalmopathy. Amplified TCR beta CDR3 regions came from RNA transcripts. The HTBI primer set was used in a first-round RT-PCR of the TCR CDR3. TCRdb recomputed calls from the multiplex PCR reads with MiXCR, one row per CDR3 protein. Of some 270,000 distinct CDR3 sequences in the sample, about an eighth were seen once. Sequencing input: blood. The receptors originated from a woman aged 30 to 39 with Graves' hyperthyroidism that later progressed to Graves' ophthalmopathy.

This clonotype was picked up many times. The gene calls are TRBV28 and TRBJ2-6; D unclear. This CDR3 is 13 amino acids long. Trimming shortened V by 6 bases and J by 0 bases, and 3 bases separated the two germline ends. The germline CDR1 and CDR2 sequences are MDHEN and SYDVKM. In DNA, the CDR3 is TGTGCCAGCAGCACCTCTGGGGCCAACGTCCTGACTTTC. It codes for CASSTSGANVLTF.

This clonotype was detected ten times or more. The chain carries TRBV27 and TRBJ2-5, with D perhaps given as TRBD1 or TRBD2 (5 bases each). Trimming stripped 8 bases from V and 0 bases from J, with 19 bases between. CDR1 is MNHEY, CDR2 SMNVEV, per germline (reference sequence). The CDR3 has 16 residues. DNA for the CDR3: TGTGCCAGCCGCCGTAGGGACGAGGGGTACCAAGAGACCCAGTACTTC. Amino acids: CASRRRDEGYQETQYF.

The chain has TRBV5-1 and TRBJ1-2; the match to TRBD1 covers 10 bases. In germline, CDR1 is SGHRS, CDR2 YFSETQ. The CDR3 contains 16 residues. After removal of 4 bases from V and 1 base from J, the junction contained 7 bases not matched to a gene. In DNA, the CDR3 is TGCGCCAGCAGCCGAGGGACAGGGGCCCTTAACTATGGCTACACCTTC. Amino acids: CASSRGTGALNYGYTF.

Of note for this clonotype: A much more abundant neighbour one base away suggests this may be a read error. V is TRBV24-1 and J is TRBJ1-3; D gene unclear. The germline gives CDR1 KGHDR, CDR2 SFDVKD. The CDR3 is made up of 13 amino acids. V dropped 3 bases and J dropped 9 bases, with 11 bases sitting between them. In DNA, the CDR3 is TGTGCCACCAGTGATCGGTCGAGGAGCACCATATATTTT. It translates to CATSDRSRSTIYF.

This clonotype was counted only a few times. The V gene is TRBV6-1, the J gene TRBJ1-4; possibly TRBD1 for D (5 bases). This CDR3 is 15 amino acids long. V shed 0 bases and J shed 8 bases, with 13 bases lying between them. Germline values: CDR1 MNHNS, CDR2 SASEGT. The DNA for the CDR3 is TGTGCCAGCAGTGAAGCGCCCGGGGCACGGGAAAAACTGTTTTTT. Translating gives CASSEAPGAREKLFF.

This clonotype has more than one count but fewer than ten. This sequence joins TRBV19 and TRBJ1-6; 7 bases match TRBD1. Germline values: CDR1 LNHDA, CDR2 SQIVND (reference sequence). The length of the CDR3 is 16 residues. V lost 9 bases to trimming and J lost 5 bases; unmatched junction nucleotides: 13. CDR3 sequence (DNA): TGTGCCAGCCGCTCCGGGACAGACATTAATAATTCACCCCTCCACTTT. Translation gives CASRSGTDINNSPLHF.

The chain uses TRBV9 and TRBJ2-7; possibly TRBD1 or TRBD2 for D (5 bases each). This CDR3 is 14 amino acids long. Trimming shortened V by 1 base and J by 3 bases, and 11 bases separated the two germline ends. CDR1 and CDR2 (germline): SGDLS, YYNGEE. This chain's CDR3 is CASSVRDVDYEQYF. As DNA, the CDR3 is TGTGCCAGCAGCGTAAGGGACGTAGACTACGAGCAGTACTTC.

This clonotype was counted a single time. This could be a read error, since a much larger clone is one nucleotide away. The chain joins TRBV7-2 to TRBJ2-1; 8 bases map to TRBD2. This CDR3 contains 16 residues. CDR1 is SGHTA, CDR2 FQGNSA, per germline. The J segment lost 7 bases and the V segment lost 1 base, leaving 9 bases of the junction unmatched. The CDR3 DNA sequence: TGTGCCAGCAGCTTAGGATCGGGAGGGGCCTGGAATGAGCAGTTCTTC. Translating it yields CASSLGSGGAWNEQFF.

This clonotype was detected many times. The chain uses TRBV6-2 or TRBV6-3 and TRBJ2-1; a weak D match, TRBD1 (6 bases). The CDR3 covers 17 residues. CDR1 and CDR2 from the germline V gene are MNHEY and SVGEGT. Trimming took 2 bases from V and 9 from J, leaving 23 bases between them. The CDR3 is CASSYGGPWTVTIEQFF. In nucleotides, the CDR3 is TGTGCCAGCAGTTACGGTGGGCCTTGGACAGTCACCATTGAGCAGTTCTTC.

V and J are TRBV9 and TRBJ2-5; possibly TRBD1 for D (5 bases). This CDR3 contains 16 residues. Germline-derived CDR1 and CDR2 are SGDLS and YYNGEE. Trimming removed 4 bases at V and 2 bases at J, with 18 bases between. CDR3 coding DNA: TGTGCCAGCAGCTCCGGACCGCAAAGGGGACAAGAGACCCAGTACTTC. It yields the protein CASSSGPQRGQETQYF.

This clonotype was picked up many times. The J gene is TRBJ1-1, the V gene TRBV30, with a possible D match to TRBD1 (6 bases). V lost 8 bases and J 1 base, leaving 14 bases between the germline ends. There are 13 residues in the CDR3. Germline loops: CDR1 GTSNPN, CDR2 SVGIG (reference sequence). The CDR3 region has the DNA TGTGCCCGACGAACAGGGCCGAACACTGAAGCTTTCTTT. This sequence encodes CARRTGPNTEAFF.